This TCR beta chain was documented in a study of blood T cell repertoires in COVID-19. Study context: Collection of acute and convalescent COVID-19 samples took place in the United States, Italy and Spain. T cells, B-cell-depleted T cells, or PBMCs provided the cDNA or gDNA that served as material.

In the authors' methods: Nucleated cell number was recorded as an estimate derived from reference gene primer amplification. Method: immunoSEQ multiplex PCR; TCRdb's copy keeps in-frame clones and lacks some. V and J calls and clone size are given by that table; D and trimming were obtained from the DNA. The top ten hold about 1.6% of the sample, which has under 200,000 clones, 88% seen once. The germline gives CDR1 MNHNS, CDR2 SASEGT. The CDR3 is 12 amino acids. V was trimmed by 6 bases and J by 4 bases, leaving 9 bases between them. Sequences were obtained from peripheral blood. This receptor was obtained from a man between 18 and 29 years old with active or convalescent COVID-19. The chain has TRBV6-1 and TRBJ2-5; D remains unclear. CDR3 nucleotide sequence: TGTGCCAGCAGCCTTCTTGTAGAGACCCAGTACTTC. It specifies CASSLLVETQYF.